This entry lists 24 T cell receptor beta chains sequenced from one sample in a study of shared clonotypes between healthy human individuals. TCRdb's copy holds only in-frame clones and misses some; the assay was immunoSEQ multiplex PCR. The data show approximately 320,000 clones, with roughly 84% seen just once and 15% to 20% held by the top ten. Sequencing was performed on memory CD8+ T cells sorted from blood. The sample's subset: CD45RO+ cells pooled with CCR7-negative TemRA cells. These receptors were obtained from a man between 18 and 35 years old in good health.

V gene TRBV4-3 combines with J gene TRBJ2-5, with 7 bases aligning to TRBD2. The CDR3 has 17 amino acids. J gave up 5 bases and V 0 bases, and 12 bases lay outside the gene matches. Germline-derived CDR1 and CDR2 are LGHNA and YSLEER. CDR3 DNA: TGCGCCAGCAGCCAAGAGACATTAGGGAGGGATGGGGAGACCCAGTACTTC. This translates into CASSQETLGRDGETQYF.

Points on this clone: Other DNA sequences from this sample encode an identical CDR3 as well. The chain combines TRBV30 with TRBJ2-7, with 7 bases fitting TRBD1. The junction had 3 bases not matched to a gene; V was cut back by 3 bases and J by 1 base. Germline values: CDR1 GTSNPN, CDR2 SVGIG (reference sequence). CDR3 length equals 13 residues. CDR3 protein: CAWSLGQSYEQYF. The CDR3 nucleotides are TGTGCCTGGAGCCTGGGACAGTCCTACGAGCAGTACTTC.

The V call is TRBV5-1, the J call TRBJ1-2; D may be TRBD1 (5 bases). Trimming shortened V by 0 bases and J by 4 bases, and 16 bases separated the two germline ends. Germline assignment: CDR1 SGHRS and CDR2 YFSETQ. The CDR3 spans 16 residues. CDR3 in amino acids: CASSLVGDGRPYGYTF. The CDR3 DNA reads TGCGCCAGCAGCTTGGTCGGGGACGGTCGACCCTATGGCTACACCTTC.

This chain joins TRBV27 and TRBJ2-7; TRBD2 matches 8 bases. CDR1 is MNHEY, CDR2 SMNVEV, per germline (reference sequence). The V segment lost 6 bases and the J segment 4 bases; nucleotides outside the gene matches: 17. This CDR3 contains 17 residues. As DNA, the CDR3 is TGTGCCAGCAGCAAACTGGGAGTCGGGGGGGGCCTATACGAGCAGTACTTC. Translated: CASSKLGVGGGLYEQYF.

This chain joins TRBV7-9 and TRBJ2-3; TRBD1 is a possible D gene (5 bases). The CDR3 runs 15 residues. Per the germline V gene, CDR1 is SEHNR and CDR2 is FQNEAQ (reference sequence). V shed 6 bases and J shed 1 base, with 14 bases lying between them. The DNA of the CDR3 is TGTGCCAGCAGGGGTGGAATGGGGCGCACAGATACGCAGTATTTT. It yields the protein CASRGGMGRTDTQYF.

The chain is built from TRBV28 and TRBJ2-7; TRBD2 aligns across 8 bases. CDR1 and CDR2 (germline): MDHEN, SYDVKM. The CDR3 is 14 amino acids. J was trimmed by 0 bases and V by 5 bases; bases with no gene match: 3. DNA of the CDR3: TGTGCCAGCAGTCAAAGCGGGAGCTCCTACGAGCAGTACTTC. Translation gives CASSQSGSSYEQYF. Full variable domain (missing parts from reference TRBV28 and TRBJ2-7): DVKVTQSSRYLVKRTGEKVFLECVQDMDHENMFWYRQDPGLGLRLIYFSYDVKMKEKGDIPEGYSVSREKKERFSLILESASTNQTSMYLCASSQSGSSYEQYFGPGTRLTVT.

The rearrangement joins TRBV28 to TRBJ2-6; D remains ambiguous. Trimming pared 3 bases from V and 0 bases from J, leaving 12 bases between. Germline CDR1 and CDR2: MDHEN and SYDVKM. The CDR3 spans 17 residues. CDR3 amino acids: CASSFAGAHSGANVLTF. CDR3 nucleotides: TGTGCCAGCAGTTTTGCAGGCGCCCACTCTGGGGCCAACGTCCTGACTTTC.

The chain combines TRBV7-2 with TRBJ2-3, with 8 bases fitting TRBD2. J lost 4 bases, V lost 3 bases, and 6 bases had no gene match. The CDR3 contains 15 residues. CDR1 is SGHTA and CDR2 is FQGNSA in the germline V gene. CDR3: CASSFPNGRADTQYF. The CDR3 nucleotides are TGTGCCAGCAGCTTTCCCAACGGGAGGGCAGATACGCAGTATTTT.

The chain joins TRBV10-3 to TRBJ2-3; perhaps TRBD1 as D (7 bases). This CDR3 is 18 amino acids long. In germline, CDR1 is ENHRY, CDR2 SYGVKD. V lost 10 bases and J 2 bases, leaving 28 bases between the germline ends. The CDR3 sequence: CATKTGTESGYHTDTQYF. Written as DNA, the CDR3 is TGTGCCACTAAAACCGGGACAGAGAGCGGGTATCACACAGATACGCAGTATTTT.

Written as DNA, the CDR3 is TGTGCCAGCAGCTTCAAACAGGGGATTAACTATGGCTACACCTTC. Encoded protein: CASSFKQGINYGYTF. This chain joins TRBV13 and TRBJ1-2; 7 nucleotides align to TRBD1. This CDR3 comprises 15 residues. Germline CDR1 and CDR2: PRHDT and FYEKMQ (reference sequence). The V gene end was trimmed by 3 bases and the J gene end by 1 base; junction bases not matched to a gene: 5.

This clone was seen repeatedly, ten times or more. The chain employs TRBV18 and TRBJ1-2; D not resolved. The CDR3 runs 14 residues. The V end lost 3 bases, the J end lost 4 bases, and 12 bases lay between the germline ends. Germline V gene sequence: CDR1 KGHSH, CDR2 LQKENI. In DNA form, the CDR3 reads TGTGCCAGCTCACCGTCGGAGCCAGGCTATGGCTACACCTTC. Protein: CASSPSEPGYGYTF. The full variable domain, its missing parts supplied by reference TRBV18 and TRBJ1-2, is NAGVMQNPRHLVRRRGQEARLRCSPMKGHSHVYWYRQLPEEGLKFMVYLQKENIIDESGMPKERFSAEFPKEGPSILRIQQVVRGDSAAYFCASSPSEPGYGYTFGSGTRLTVV.

V and J are TRBV7-9 and TRBJ1-1, with D maybe TRBD1 (6 bases). From germline, CDR1 is SEHNR and CDR2 FQNEAQ (reference sequence). Trimming cost V 2 bases and J 1 base, with 14 bases left between them. The CDR3 contains 16 residues. CDR3 in DNA: TGTGCCAGCAGCTTAATAAGGTGGACAGAGAACACTGAAGCTTTCTTT. Its translation: CASSLIRWTENTEAFF.

The chain carries TRBV30 and TRBJ2-2, with 9 nucleotides matching TRBD2. After removal of 0 bases from V and 3 bases from J, the junction contained 11 bases not matched to a gene. The germline V gene has CDR1 GTSNPN and CDR2 SVGIG (reference sequence). The CDR3 length is 18 residues. The CDR3 DNA is TGTGCCTGGAGTGTAAGGGGAGCGGGAGGATCCCACACCGGGGAGCTGTTTTTT. The encoded protein is CAWSVRGAGGSHTGELFF.

V is TRBV6-5 and J is TRBJ1-1; D is ambiguous. CDR1 is MNHEY, CDR2 SVGAGI, per germline. V was cut by 0 bases and J by 1 base, with 9 bases left in between. CDR3 length equals 15 residues. CDR3 bases: TGTGCCAGCAGTTACTCGAGGTATTCGAACACTGAAGCTTTCTTT. Encoded protein: CASSYSRYSNTEAFF.

V and J are TRBV4-1 and TRBJ2-7, with a tentative D call TRBD2 (6 bases). This CDR3 comprises 14 residues. CDR1 and CDR2 (germline): MGHRA, YSYEKL. Trimming took off 6 bases at V and 1 base at J, with 13 bases between the two ends. The CDR3, as DNA: TGCGCCAGCAGTTACCTTGCGGGATCCTACGAGCAGTACTTC. Translated: CASSYLAGSYEQYF.

This sequence joins TRBV5-1 and TRBJ2-7, with D unresolved. Trimming cost V 0 bases and J 2 bases, with 12 bases left between them. Germline V gene lookup returns CDR1 SGHRS and CDR2 YFSETQ. The CDR3 has 15 amino acids. The CDR3 sequence: CASSLDSFYTYEQYF. The CDR3 DNA is TGCGCCAGCAGCTTGGATTCATTCTATACCTACGAGCAGTACTTC.

The genes are TRBV18 and TRBJ1-2; D gene unclear. The CDR3 is 15 amino acids. Trimming left V 6 bases short and J 4 bases short, with 18 bases between. CDR1 is KGHSH, CDR2 LQKENI, per germline. The CDR3 is CASSPWARALYGYTF. Here the CDR3 DNA reads TGTGCCAGCTCCCCGTGGGCGAGGGCCCTCTATGGCTACACCTTC.

This rearrangement joins TRBV6-5 to TRBJ1-1; a possible D gene is TRBD1 (5 bases). Germline V gene data show CDR1 as MNHEY and CDR2 as SVGAGI. CDR3 length: 14 residues. V was pared by 2 bases and J by 5 bases, with 12 bases between. The CDR3 loop is CASSYADGATEAFF. DNA of the CDR3: TGTGCCAGCAGTTACGCAGATGGGGCTACTGAAGCTTTCTTT.

The rearrangement links TRBV7-8 to TRBJ2-7; D is unresolved. Germline V gene lookup returns CDR1 SGHVS and CDR2 FQNEAQ. The V gene lost 8 bases and the J gene lost 4 bases, with 18 bases spanning the gap. CDR3 length: 14 amino acids. The CDR3: CASGLLAYGYEQYF. CDR3 sequence (DNA): TGTGCCAGCGGGCTTTTGGCATACGGATACGAGCAGTACTTC. Variable domain in full (rest from reference TRBV7-8 and TRBJ2-7): GAGVSQSPRYKVAKRGQDVALRCDPISGHVSLFWYQQALGQGPEFLTYFQNEAQLDKSGLPSDRFFAERPEGSVSTLKIQRTQQEDSAVYLCASGLLAYGYEQYFGPGTRLTVT.

The V gene is TRBV6-5, the J gene TRBJ2-2; 9 bases line up with TRBD1. This CDR3 has 13 amino acids. With 8 bases clipped from V and 5 bases from J, the junction kept 3 bases outside the gene matches. Germline assignment: CDR1 MNHEY and CDR2 SVGAGI. CDR3 in DNA: TGTGCCAGCTGGGACAGGGTTACCGGGGAGCTGTTTTTT. Its translation is CASWDRVTGELFF.

J is TRBJ1-1 and V is TRBV27; tentative D call: TRBD1 (6 bases). The CDR3 runs to 16 residues. Germline V gives CDR1 MNHEY, CDR2 SMNVEV (reference sequence). V dropped 4 bases and J dropped 0 bases, with 15 bases sitting between them. This CDR3 is CASSSVQGVVNTEAFF. As DNA, the CDR3 is TGTGCCAGCAGTTCAGTACAGGGCGTAGTGAACACTGAAGCTTTCTTT.

V gene TRBV13 combines with J gene TRBJ2-7, with TRBD1 matching over 8 bases. This CDR3 spans 13 amino acids. Germline assignment: CDR1 PRHDT and CDR2 FYEKMQ (reference sequence). With 8 bases clipped from V and 0 bases from J, the junction kept 3 bases outside the gene matches. The DNA of the CDR3 is TGTGCCAGCCGGGACAGGAACTCCTACGAGCAGTACTTC. Protein: CASRDRNSYEQYF.

The genes are TRBV5-4 and TRBJ2-2; TRBD1 might be the D (5 bases). This CDR3 has 15 amino acids. From germline, CDR1 is SGHNT and CDR2 YYREEE (reference sequence). V was clipped by 1 base and J by 1 base, with 8 bases between them. The CDR3 spells CASSLFQGNTGELFF. In nucleotides, the CDR3 is TGTGCCAGCAGCTTGTTCCAGGGGAACACCGGGGAGCTGTTTTTT. The variable domain in full, with the rest retrieved from reference TRBV5-4 and TRBJ2-2, is ETGVTQSPTHLIKTRGQQVTLRCSSQSGHNTVSWYQQALGQGPQFIFQYYREEENGRGNFPPRFSGLQFPNYSSELNVNALELDDSALYLCASSLFQGNTGELFFGEGSRLTVL.

A word on this clone: This likely reflects a read error, since a far larger clone is one base away. The chain links TRBV7-8 to TRBJ1-2; no firm D call. CDR3 size: 12 residues. CDR1 and CDR2 (germline): SGHVS, FQNEAQ. Trimming shortened V by 1 base and J by 4 bases, and 4 bases separated the two germline ends. The CDR3 protein is CASSLGLYGYTF. For the CDR3, the DNA is TGTGCCAGCAGCTTAGGCCTCTATGGCTACACCTTC.